This is a list of T cell receptor beta chains from one sample in a study of OX40 agonist ivuxolimab in advanced cancers. Profiled with immunoSEQ multiplex PCR; TCRdb holds only in-frame clones, not every one. The sample yields about 62,000 clones, 70% to 80% seen once. The sample here was CD4+ or CD8+ T cells sorted from blood, taken in a trial of the OX40 agonist ivuxolimab. The receptors originated from an adult with an advanced solid tumor such as melanoma, head and neck, liver or kidney cancer. CDR3s include the opening cysteine and the closing phenylalanine or tryptophan. The size field is filled for only some rows; it gives once, few, many or a size class.

V	size	J	length	CDR3
TRBV7-6	NA	TRBJ1-1	14	CASSFEGRNTEAFF
TRBV27	medium-sized	TRBJ1-1	15	CASSPDRDRVTEAFF
TRBV18	NA	TRBJ2-1	16	CASSPPGTISYNEQFF
TRBV6-4	NA	TRBJ1-1	13	CASSLDRGAEAFF
TRBV7-2	NA	TRBJ2-7	15	CASSNDGTQRYEQYF
TRBV7-2	NA	TRBJ2-7	14	CASSLTGQVYEQYF
TRBV10-3	NA	TRBJ1-5	18	CAISESRTGDYSNQPQHF
TRBV21-1	NA	TRBJ1-2	16	CASRRGGTDYNYGYTF
TRBV2	NA	TRBJ1-2	13	CASSLVRSYGYTF
TRBV11-1	NA	TRBJ2-1	13	CASSLAGVNEQFF
TRBV5-4	NA	TRBJ1-2	14	CASTEDRENYGYTF
TRBV7-3	NA	TRBJ2-7	13	CASSLRREDEQYF
TRBV7-2	NA	TRBJ2-3	17	CASSLEFDSGSTDTQYF
TRBV27	many	TRBJ2-7	17	CASSLSNGRSFSYEQYF
TRBV4-3	NA	TRBJ1-2	16	CASSQDRGGGSYGYTF
TRBV10-3	NA	TRBJ1-4	12	CAISPGQGKLFF
TRBV27	NA	TRBJ2-7	16	CASTVVLAGGPHEQYF
TRBV9	NA	TRBJ1-1	12	CASSSPNTEAFF
TRBV12-5	few	TRBJ1-6	15	CASARRGDGGSPLHF
TRBV2	few	TRBJ2-1	13	CAGMDRAYNEQFF
TRBV5-4	once	TRBJ2-3	17	CASSPAPSGSFVDTQYF
TRBV27	few	TRBJ2-1	14	CASSTGTAYNEQFF
TRBV4-3	NA	TRBJ1-5	15	CASSQAVSRGQPQHF
TRBV7-9	NA	TRBJ2-7	13	CASSPGRFYEQYF
TRBV4-1	NA	TRBJ2-4	14	CASSQTLALNIQYF
TRBV7-8	NA	TRBJ1-5	16	CASSAQQGIGNQPQHF
TRBV19	NA	TRBJ1-3	19	CASSITRGGLESSGNTIYF
TRBV27	NA	TRBJ2-5	13	CASSHLATGEQYF
TRBV7-2	NA	TRBJ1-4	14	CASSSDRWNEKLFF
TRBV5-4	many	TRBJ2-2	20	CASSAWGQGELAENTGELFF
TRBV13	NA	TRBJ2-7	14	CASSPQDSSYEQYF
TRBV6-5	NA	TRBJ1-3	15	CASSYTQGLGNTIYF
TRBV23-1	few	TRBJ2-3	13	CASSDPPTDTQYF
TRBV10-3	few	TRBJ2-7	14	CAISEVVGGGEQYF
TRBV7-6	NA	TRBJ2-7	15	CASSPIGGYGYEQYF
TRBV27	NA	TRBJ2-3	15	CASSFGAGHGDTQYF
TRBV7-7	NA	TRBJ2-5	15	CASSLVGGYQETQYF
TRBV27	NA	TRBJ2-1	15	CASSSIAGGSSEQFF
TRBV7-6	NA	TRBJ2-1	18	CASSLGATLTMSDNEQFF
TRBV7-9	NA	TRBJ1-5	13	CASSSGINQPQHF
TRBV5-6	NA	TRBJ1-1	15	CASSGVGWGGTEAFF